These 30 T cell receptor beta chains were sequenced from one sample in a study of post-analysis software for immune sequencing data. Study observations and caveats: In patients, about 5 TRBV segments were more frequent than in controls, with TRBV5-6, TRBV5-1 and TRBV20-1 among them.

TCR beta libraries were prepared from cDNA with unique molecular identifiers. Using its own MiXCR run on the PCR reads, TCRdb lists one record per CDR3 protein. The table includes a few hundred thousand distinct CDR3 sequences, around 40% detected once. The antigens of these receptors remain unknown. The sample taken for sequencing was blood. The receptors stem from a girl between 10 and 17 years old with multiple sclerosis.

The chain carries TRBV11-3 and TRBJ2-1; D assignment may be TRBD1 or TRBD2 (5 bases each). Germline CDR1 reads SGHNT; CDR2 reads YENEEA. This CDR3 comprises 12 residues. Trimming cost V 6 bases and J 5 bases, with 8 bases left between them. CDR3 amino acids: CASRGVDNEQFF. The CDR3 DNA follows: TGTGCCAGCAGGGGGGTGGACAATGAGCAGTTCTTC. The full variable domain, rest sourced from reference TRBV11-3 and TRBJ2-1, is EAGVVQSPRYKIIEKKQPVAFWCNPISGHNTLYWYLQNLGQGPELLIRYENEEAVDDSQLPKDRFSAERLKGVDSTLKIQPAELGDSAVYLCASRGVDNEQFFGPGTRLTVL.

This clonotype was seen a single time. The chain joins TRBV5-1 to TRBJ1-2, with a weak D call TRBD1 (5 bases). The V end was cut by 4 bases, the J end by 5 bases, with 18 bases between. In germline, CDR1 is SGHRS, CDR2 YFSETQ. The CDR3 runs 15 residues. This CDR3 is CASSQTGTETYGYTF. The CDR3 DNA reads TGCGCCAGCAGCCAAACCGGGACGGAGACATATGGCTACACCTTC.

This chain uses TRBV10-3 with TRBJ2-5, with TRBD1 matching over 10 bases. The tail of the sequence fits TRBJ2-7 better, so the J call may be wrong. The CDR3 is 15 amino acids. CDR1 ENHRY and CDR2 SYGVKD come from the germline V gene. The CDR3 DNA sequence: TGTGCCACCAGCAGCACCGGGACAGGGGATTACGAGCAGTACTTC. This sequence encodes CATSSTGTGDYEQYF.

This clonotype was observed a few times. The rearrangement uses TRBV12-3 or TRBV12-4 and TRBJ2-1; 9 bases map to TRBD1. V lost 5 bases, J lost 8 bases, and 10 bases stayed unmatched. This CDR3 is built from 15 residues. CDR3 amino acids: CASSPGGQGRDEQFF. CDR3 DNA: TGTGCCAGCAGTCCTGGGGGACAGGGCAGGGATGAGCAGTTCTTC.

This clonotype has a handful of counts. The V call is TRBV27, the J call TRBJ2-1; 10 positions agree with TRBD2. Germline-derived CDR1 and CDR2 are MNHEY and SMNVEV (reference sequence). V was clipped by 0 bases and J by 6 bases; unmatched bases: 5. This CDR3 region has 16 residues. DNA for the CDR3: TGTGCCAGCAGTTTATCGAGAACTAGCGGGATCAATGAGCAGTTCTTC. It specifies CASSLSRTSGINEQFF.

The CDR3 region is CASSLGGGLNYGYTF. The DNA for the CDR3 is TGTGCCAGCAGCCTAGGTGGGGGCTTAAACTATGGCTACACCTTC. The rearrangement links TRBV7-9 to TRBJ1-2; D might be TRBD1 (6 bases). Per the germline V gene, CDR1 is SEHNR and CDR2 is FQNEAQ (reference sequence). The CDR3 runs to 15 residues. V was cut by 5 bases and J by 2 bases, with 15 bases left in between.

The chain has TRBV4-1 and TRBJ2-1; 12 bases agree with TRBD2. J was trimmed by 5 bases and V by 0 bases; bases with no gene match: 2. CDR3 size: 16 residues. CDR1 is MGHRA, CDR2 YSYEKL, per germline. CDR3 region: CASSQESSGRDNEQFF. Written as DNA, the CDR3 is TGCGCCAGCAGCCAAGAGTCTAGCGGGAGGGACAATGAGCAGTTCTTC.

The chain couples TRBV6-6 to TRBJ2-7; D could derive from TRBD1 or TRBD2 (5 bases each). The CDR3 loop spans 14 amino acids. Germline V CDR1 and CDR2: MNHNY, SVGAGI (reference sequence). The V end lost 2 bases, the J end lost 2 bases, and 10 bases lay between the germline ends. Written as DNA, the CDR3 is TGTGCCAGCAGTTACGGGACCACAACCTACGAGCAGTACTTC. Protein product: CASSYGTTTYEQYF.

CDR3 nucleotides: TGTGCCAGCACGGGACCAAACACAGATACGCAGTATTTT. Its protein is CASTGPNTDTQYF. This rearrangement joins TRBV27 to TRBJ2-3; D might be TRBD1 or TRBD2, each matching 5 bases. Germline CDR1 and CDR2: MNHEY and SMNVEV (reference sequence). The CDR3 contains 13 residues. V was cut by 7 bases and J by 2 bases, with 10 bases left in between.

V gene TRBV12-3 or TRBV12-4 combines with J gene TRBJ2-3; the D gene is possibly TRBD2 (5 bases). The V end lost 3 bases, the J end lost 3 bases, and 13 bases lay between the germline ends. The CDR3 totals 15 residues. CDR3 protein: CASSFGQWRTDTQYF. CDR3 in DNA: TGTGCCAGCAGTTTTGGGCAGTGGAGGACAGATACGCAGTATTTT.

The rearrangement uses TRBV12-3 or TRBV12-4 and TRBJ2-7; 10 bases agree with TRBD1. The CDR3 totals 15 residues. With V trimmed by 6 bases and J by 0 bases, 5 bases remained unmatched. DNA for the CDR3: TGTGCCAGCAGCCGTCGACAGGGGGCCTCCTACGAGCAGTACTTC. It is translated as CASSRRQGASYEQYF.

The chain uses TRBV3-1 and TRBJ2-1; TRBD1 might be the D (6 bases). Trimming stripped 5 bases from V and 8 bases from J, with 22 bases between. Germline V gene lookup returns CDR1 LGHDT and CDR2 YNNKEL (reference sequence). This CDR3 is built from 16 residues. The CDR3, as DNA: TGTGCCAGCAGCTTGGGGACACAAAATACCCGGGATGAGCAGTTCTTC. Its translation is CASSLGTQNTRDEQFF.

The chain recombines TRBV2 with TRBJ2-7; 9 bases match TRBD2. Germline CDR1 SNHLY, CDR2 FYNNEI. V dropped 7 bases and J dropped 6; count of bases not matched to a gene: 10. This CDR3 contains 14 residues. DNA for the CDR3: TGTGCCAGCATTTCTAGCGGGGCGTCCCCCGAGCAGTACTTC. This gives the protein CASISSGASPEQYF.

The chain is built from TRBV3-1 and TRBJ2-5, with 7 bases matching TRBD1. The CDR3 sequence is 15 residues long. CDR1 and CDR2 from the germline V gene are LGHDT and YNNKEL (reference sequence). The V segment lost 0 bases and the J segment 5 bases; nucleotides outside the gene matches: 6. The CDR3: CASSQDRQGHETQYF. For the CDR3, the DNA is TGTGCCAGCAGCCAAGATCGACAGGGCCACGAGACCCAGTACTTC.

This clonotype was seen once. The chain has TRBV5-1 and TRBJ1-4; perhaps TRBD1 as D (5 bases). V lost 4 bases and J 8 bases, leaving 15 bases between the germline ends. The CDR3 runs to 14 residues. CDR1 and CDR2 (germline): SGHRS, YFSETQ. The CDR3 is CASSGGTQGEKLFF. The CDR3 bases are TGCGCCAGCAGCGGCGGGACCCAAGGAGAAAAACTGTTTTTT. The full variable domain, rest sourced from reference TRBV5-1 and TRBJ1-4, is KAGVTQTPRYLIKTRGQQVTLSCSPISGHRSVSWYQQTPGQGLQFLFEYFSETQRNKGNFPGRFSGRQFSNSRSEMNVSTLELGDSALYLCASSGGTQGEKLFFGSGTQLSVL.

This clonotype appeared a few times. This chain connects TRBV7-2 to TRBJ2-7; D uncertain. The germline V and J ends were trimmed by 5 bases and 5 bases, with 7 bases remaining between them. The CDR3 has 11 residues. Germline assignment: CDR1 SGHTA and CDR2 FQGNSA. The CDR3 DNA reads as TGTGCCAGCAGCGGACGGCACGAGCAGTACTTC. Protein: CASSGRHEQYF.

The V and J genes are TRBV20-1 and TRBJ2-2; D possibly corresponds to TRBD2 (5 bases). V was trimmed by 0 bases and J by 0 bases, leaving 11 bases between them. Per germline, CDR1 DFQATT and CDR2 SNEGSKA (reference sequence). The CDR3 runs 16 residues. CDR3 DNA: TGCAGTGCTAGAGATCCGGGATACCCGAACACCGGGGAGCTGTTTTTT. Translation: CSARDPGYPNTGELFF.

The chain couples TRBV5-5 to TRBJ1-2, with TRBD1 matching over 7 bases. The CDR3 is made up of 16 amino acids. Germline CDR1 reads SGHKS; CDR2 reads YYEKEE (reference sequence). The junction had 12 bases not matched to a gene; V was cut back by 3 bases and J by 4 bases. The CDR3, as DNA: TGTGCCAGCAGCTCCCGGGACAGCCTTTCCTTCTATGGCTACACCTTC. This encodes CASSSRDSLSFYGYTF.

The gene calls are TRBV20-1 and TRBJ1-4; a weak D match, TRBD1 (5 bases). Germline V CDR1 and CDR2: DFQATT, SNEGSKA (reference sequence). This CDR3 spans 13 amino acids. Between the trimmed V and J ends, which lost 6 bases and 3 bases, there was a span of 11 bases. DNA of the CDR3: TGCAGTGCGGCCGGGACGGCTAATGAAAAACTGTTTTTT. Its protein product is CSAAGTANEKLFF.

This chain joins TRBV6-5 and TRBJ1-2; 8 bases match TRBD1. Unmatched junction bases numbered 1, after V lost 0 bases and J lost 7 bases. CDR1 is MNHEY, CDR2 SVGAGI, per germline. CDR3 length: 13 residues. The CDR3 here is CASSYSGQGGYTF. For the CDR3, the DNA is TGTGCCAGCAGTTACTCCGGACAGGGTGGCTACACCTTC.

This clonotype was detected a few times. The J gene is TRBJ1-2, the V gene TRBV12-5; the match to TRBD1 covers 7 bases. The length of the CDR3 is 15 residues. V shed 4 bases, J shed 5 bases, and the junction held 10 bases outside the gene matches. In germline, CDR1 is LGHNT, CDR2 FRNRAP. The CDR3 nucleotides read TGTGCTAGTGGTTCGTCAGGGACAGCCGGATATGGCTACACCTTC. This translates into CASGSSGTAGYGYTF.

The chain combines TRBV27 with TRBJ1-5; a possible D gene is TRBD1 (5 bases). The germline V gene has CDR1 MNHEY and CDR2 SMNVEV (reference sequence). The CDR3 extends over 12 amino acids. V lost 5 bases and J lost 8, with 10 bases in between. The DNA for the CDR3 is TGTGCCAGCAGTCAGGGTGCGGAGCCCCAGCATTTT. Amino acids: CASSQGAEPQHF.

This clonotype has at least ten counts. The V gene is TRBV6-1, the J gene TRBJ2-5; D remains ambiguous. The ends were cut back, 1 base at V and 7 bases at J, with 13 bases in the middle. CDR3 length equals 14 residues. The germline V gene encodes CDR1 MNHNS and CDR2 SASEGT. CDR3 nucleotides: TGTGCCAGCAGTGAAGTTTCAGGCCAAATGACCCAGTACTTC. Protein sequence: CASSEVSGQMTQYF.

A few counts support this clonotype. The chain joins TRBV6-4 to TRBJ2-3; D call uncertain. CDR3 length equals 15 residues. The V end was cut by 6 bases, the J end by 0 bases, with 13 bases between. Germline values: CDR1 MRHNA, CDR2 SNTAGT. CDR3 residues: CASSASVGSTDTQYF. The DNA for the CDR3 is TGTGCCAGCAGCGCCTCCGTCGGGAGCACAGATACGCAGTATTTT.

The sample holds one count of this clonotype. The chain recombines TRBV18 with TRBJ2-2; no clear D gene. The V gene lost 3 bases and the J gene lost 2 bases, with 13 bases spanning the gap. The CDR3 has 16 residues. CDR1 is KGHSH, CDR2 LQKENI, per germline. The CDR3 DNA sequence: TGTGCCAGCTCACCCCGGTCCGGGCCCAACACCGGGGAGCTGTTTTTT. It is translated as CASSPRSGPNTGELFF. Using reference TRBV18 and TRBJ2-2 for the parts outside the CDR3, the full variable domain is NAGVMQNPRHLVRRRGQEARLRCSPMKGHSHVYWYRQLPEEGLKFMVYLQKENIIDESGMPKERFSAEFPKEGPSILRIQQVVRGDSAAYFCASSPRSGPNTGELFFGEGSRLTVL.

This clonotype was recorded a few times. The genes are TRBV29-1 and TRBJ2-3, with D possibly being TRBD1 (5 bases). This CDR3 has 19 amino acids. Trimming removed 4 bases from V and 2 bases from J, with 28 bases in between. Germline V gives CDR1 SQVTM, CDR2 ANQGSEA. The CDR3 DNA is TGCAGCGTTGGGCGAAGGAGCCCGCCAAGACAACAGGTCACAGATACGCAGTATTTT. The encoded protein is CSVGRRSPPRQQVTDTQYF.

This clonotype was found a few times. The chain links TRBV2 to TRBJ2-5; tentatively, D is TRBD1 (6 bases). CDR1 SNHLY and CDR2 FYNNEI come from the germline V gene. The V end was cut by 4 bases, the J end by 5 bases, with 11 bases between. The CDR3 consists of 13 residues. The CDR3 loop is CASSGDTGETQYF. The CDR3 coding sequence is TGTGCCAGCAGTGGAGACACAGGGGAGACCCAGTACTTC.

This clonotype has just a few counts. V and J are TRBV15 and TRBJ2-4; D remains unclear. The germline V and J ends were trimmed by 6 bases and 0 bases, with 9 bases remaining between them. The CDR3 extends over 14 amino acids. Germline loops: CDR1 LNHNV, CDR2 YYDKDF (reference sequence). CDR3 protein: CATSPTLAKNIQYF. CDR3 DNA: TGTGCCACCAGTCCCACGCTAGCCAAAAACATTCAGTACTTC.

The chain has TRBV4-2 and TRBJ2-7; 7 nucleotides match TRBD2. The V and J ends lost 3 bases and 3 bases, in that order; junction bases with no gene match: 5. CDR1 is LGHNA, CDR2 YNFKEQ, per germline. The CDR3 totals 14 residues. CDR3 sequence reads: CASSHLAGNYEQYF. CDR3 sequence (DNA): TGTGCCAGCAGCCACTTAGCGGGTAACTACGAGCAGTACTTC.

This clonotype came up once. A clone one base away is much larger, so this may be a read error. V usage is TRBV13 and J usage is TRBJ2-7; D is ambiguous. CDR3 length: 13 amino acids. The germline V and J ends were trimmed by 5 bases and 3 bases, with 11 bases remaining between them. CDR1 is PRHDT, CDR2 FYEKMQ, per germline (reference sequence). The chain's CDR3 is CASSAWPVYEQYF. The CDR3 DNA sequence: TGTGCCAGCAGCGCTTGGCCGGTCTACGAGCAGTACTTC.